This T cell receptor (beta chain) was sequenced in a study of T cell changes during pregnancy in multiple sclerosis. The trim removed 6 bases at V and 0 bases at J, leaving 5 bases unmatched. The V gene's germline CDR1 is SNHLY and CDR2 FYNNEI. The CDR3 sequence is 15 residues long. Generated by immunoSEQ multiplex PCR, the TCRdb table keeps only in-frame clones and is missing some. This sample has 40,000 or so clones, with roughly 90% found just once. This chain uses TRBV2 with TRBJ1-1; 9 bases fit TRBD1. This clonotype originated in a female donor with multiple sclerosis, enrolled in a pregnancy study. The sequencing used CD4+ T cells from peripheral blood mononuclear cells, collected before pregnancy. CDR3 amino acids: CASRWTGAMNTEAFF. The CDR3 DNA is TGTGCCAGCAGGTGGACAGGGGCCATGAACACTGAAGCTTTCTTT.